These 26 T cell receptor beta chains were sequenced from one sample in a study of blood T cell repertoires in COVID-19. Profiled with immunoSEQ multiplex PCR; TCRdb holds only in-frame clones, not every one. The profile shows tens of thousands of clones, about 70% of them singletons. The sample taken for sequencing was peripheral blood. Receptors were obtained from an older woman in a cohort sampled during active or convalescent COVID-19.

This chain uses TRBV18 with TRBJ2-2; possible D gene TRBD1, 5 bases. CDR3 length: 16 residues. V lost 4 bases and J lost 2, with 14 bases in between. Germline CDR1 KGHSH, CDR2 LQKENI. The CDR3 loop is CASSRRPQVNTGELFF. The CDR3 nucleotides read TGTGCCAGCTCACGACGCCCACAGGTCAACACCGGGGAGCTGTTTTTT.

The V call is TRBV3-1 (or the pseudogene TRBV3-2), the J call TRBJ1-2, with 7 bases lining up with TRBD1. Germline lookup yields CDR1 LGHDT and CDR2 YNNKEL (reference sequence). This CDR3 is 19 amino acids long. With 4 bases clipped from V and 4 bases from J, the junction kept 21 bases outside the gene matches. Written as DNA, the CDR3 is TGTGCCAGCAGCCCTCCCCACCCGACGCAGGGGGTACCTTTCTATGGCTACACCTTC. Translated: CASSPPHPTQGVPFYGYTF.

The chain is built from TRBV6-1 and TRBJ1-3, with D possibly matching TRBD1 (6 bases). Germline lookup yields CDR1 MNHNS and CDR2 SASEGT. This CDR3 is 16 amino acids long. V dropped 3 bases and J dropped 2 bases, with 14 bases sitting between them. CDR3 DNA: TGTGCCAGCAGTGACAGGGGACAAACCACTGGAAACACCATATATTTT. Translation gives CASSDRGQTTGNTIYF.

V gene TRBV2 combines with J gene TRBJ2-3; maybe TRBD2 (6 bases). In germline, CDR1 is SNHLY, CDR2 FYNNEI. V gave up 4 bases and J gave up 2 bases, with 13 bases separating them. The CDR3 has 15 amino acids. CDR3 sequence reads: CASSGGVAFTDTQYF. CDR3 nucleotide sequence: TGTGCCAGCAGTGGGGGGGTAGCATTCACAGATACGCAGTATTTT. The full variable domain, with the rest looked up from reference TRBV2 and TRBJ2-3, is EPEVTQTPSHQVTQMGQEVILRCVPISNHLYFYWYRQILGQKVEFLVSFYNNEISEKSEIFDDQFSVERPDGSNFTLKIRSTKLEDSAMYFCASSGGVAFTDTQYFGPGTRLTVL.

This clone was counted a few times. This chain joins TRBV6-2 or TRBV6-3 and TRBJ2-1; 7 bases map to TRBD2. The V gene's germline CDR1 is MNHEY and CDR2 SVGEGT. There are 15 residues in the CDR3. Trimming cost V 5 bases and J 6 bases; bases outside gene matches: 10. CDR3 loop: CASSRPSWGGNEQFF. The CDR3 DNA reads TGTGCCAGCAGTCGCCCCTCATGGGGGGGCAATGAGCAGTTCTTC.

This sequence joins TRBV4-2 and TRBJ2-1, with 8 bases matching TRBD2. The CDR3 has 16 residues. The germline gives CDR1 LGHNA, CDR2 YNFKEQ. The junction had 10 bases not matched to a gene; V was cut back by 3 bases and J by 6 bases. The CDR3 DNA is TGTGCCAGCAGCCAGCCCCCCAGCGGGGGTAGCAATGAGCAGTTCTTC. Translated: CASSQPPSGGSNEQFF.

This clone was detected many times. The chain uses TRBV6-5 and TRBJ1-3; maybe TRBD1 (6 bases). Germline CDR1 is MNHEY and CDR2 is SVGAGI. The CDR3 totals 16 residues. Trimming shortened V by 0 bases and J by 0 bases, and 9 bases separated the two germline ends. The DNA of the CDR3 is TGTGCCAGCAGTTACTCGGGACAAACCTCTGGAAACACCATATATTTT. Protein product: CASSYSGQTSGNTIYF.

The CDR3 DNA reads TGTGCCAGTAGTAGGAGCGGGGGTGGGTATGAGCAGTTCTTC. Amino acids: CASSRSGGGYEQFF. The chain uses TRBV19 and TRBJ2-1; 8 bases agree with TRBD2. The length of the CDR3 is 14 residues. Germline V lookup: CDR1 LNHDA, CDR2 SQIVND (reference sequence). After removal of 4 bases from V and 8 bases from J, the junction contained 7 bases not matched to a gene.

For the CDR3, the DNA is TGTGCCAGCCGGAGAAAGGGAGGGACTGAAGCTTTCTTT. Translating it yields CASRRKGGTEAFF. The chain joins TRBV28 to TRBJ1-1; D uncertain. The germline CDR1 and CDR2 sequences are MDHEN and SYDVKM. V dropped 8 bases and J dropped 5 bases, with 15 bases sitting between them. This CDR3 is 13 amino acids long.

This sequence joins TRBV2 and TRBJ1-2; D is unclear. The CDR3 runs to 12 residues. V lost 4 bases and J 5 bases, leaving 8 bases between the germline ends. The V gene's germline CDR1 is SNHLY and CDR2 FYNNEI. This chain's CDR3 is CASSVEGYGYTF. In DNA, the CDR3 is TGTGCCAGCAGTGTCGAGGGTTATGGCTACACCTTC.

The V gene is TRBV7-6, the J gene TRBJ1-5; D gene unclear. With 3 bases removed from V and 3 bases from J, the gap between germline ends came to 6 bases. The CDR3 is 13 amino acids. Germline loops: CDR1 SGHVS, CDR2 FNYEAQ. CDR3 nucleotides: TGTGCCAGCAGCTTCCTAAACAATCAGCCCCAGCATTTT. Encoded protein: CASSFLNNQPQHF. Using reference TRBV7-6 and TRBJ1-5 for the parts outside the CDR3, the full variable domain is GAGVSQSPRYKVTKRGQDVALRCDPISGHVSLYWYRQALGQGPEFLTYFNYEAQQDKSGLPNDRFSAERPEGSISTLTIQRTEQRDSAMYRCASSFLNNQPQHFGDGTRLSIL.

The rearrangement uses TRBV11-3 and TRBJ2-3, with TRBD2 matching over 12 bases. The CDR3 consists of 17 residues. The V segment lost 1 base and the J segment 4 bases; nucleotides outside the gene matches: 6. CDR1 and CDR2 from the germline V gene are SGHNT and YENEEA. The CDR3 loop is CASSLGILAGGADTQYF. The CDR3 DNA reads TGTGCCAGCAGCTTAGGGATACTAGCGGGGGGAGCAGATACGCAGTATTTT.

This rearrangement joins TRBV5-1 to TRBJ2-3; 15 nucleotides align to TRBD2. The germline gives CDR1 SGHRS, CDR2 YFSETQ. Trimming cost V 4 bases and J 0 bases; bases outside gene matches: 6. CDR3 size: 18 residues. CDR3 residues: CASSAGTSGGRSTDTQYF. The DNA for the CDR3 is TGCGCCAGCAGCGCTGGGACTAGCGGGGGGCGTAGCACAGATACGCAGTATTTT.

The CDR3 coding sequence is TGCGCCAGCAGCCCGCCGGGGGGGGTCAATCAGCCCCAGCATTTT. It yields the protein CASSPPGGVNQPQHF. The rearrangement uses TRBV4-1 and TRBJ1-5, with TRBD1 as a possible D gene (5 bases). The CDR3 extends over 15 amino acids. Germline loops: CDR1 MGHRA, CDR2 YSYEKL. The V gene lost 4 bases and the J gene lost 3 bases, with 13 bases spanning the gap.

This clone was observed a few times. V and J are TRBV19 and TRBJ2-2; a possible D gene is TRBD2 (5 bases). CDR3 length: 15 amino acids. Germline-derived CDR1 and CDR2 are LNHDA and SQIVND (reference sequence). V shed 3 bases and J shed 5 bases, with 13 bases lying between them. The CDR3 DNA sequence: TGTGCCAGTAGTATTCCCCTGGCGGGTACCGGGGAGCTGTTTTTT. Its protein product is CASSIPLAGTGELFF. The full variable domain, its missing parts supplied by reference TRBV19 and TRBJ2-2, is DGGITQSPKYLFRKEGQNVTLSCEQNLNHDAMYWYRQDPGQGLRLIYYSQIVNDFQKGDIAEGYSVSREKKESFPLTVTSAQKNPTAFYLCASSIPLAGTGELFFGEGSRLTVL.

V gene TRBV9 combines with J gene TRBJ2-1; a weak D match, TRBD1 (6 bases). Per germline, CDR1 SGDLS and CDR2 YYNGEE. This CDR3 region has 14 residues. V dropped 4 bases and J dropped 5 bases, with 13 bases sitting between them. The CDR3 is CASSPSRGHNEQFF. CDR3 DNA: TGTGCCAGCAGCCCCTCCAGGGGCCACAATGAGCAGTTCTTC.

The chain combines TRBV25-1 with TRBJ1-6; the match to TRBD1 covers 7 bases. Per the germline V gene, CDR1 is MGHDK and CDR2 is SYGVNS. The V and J ends lost 1 base and 5 bases, in that order; junction bases with no gene match: 2. The length of the CDR3 is 15 residues. The CDR3 region has the DNA TGTGCCAGCAGTGAATTTACAGGGGATAATTCACCCCTCCACTTT. This codes for CASSEFTGDNSPLHF.

The genes are TRBV9 and TRBJ1-2; D might be TRBD1 (6 bases). Germline V gene sequence: CDR1 SGDLS, CDR2 YYNGEE. The V end lost 0 bases, the J end lost 4 bases, and 22 bases lay between the germline ends. This CDR3 has 18 amino acids. In nucleotides, the CDR3 is TGTGCCAGCAGCGTAGACCCGGGCAGGGGTCCATCCTTCTATGGCTACACCTTC. It encodes CASSVDPGRGPSFYGYTF. The whole variable domain, remainder taken from reference TRBV9 and TRBJ1-2, is DSGVTQTPKHLITATGQRVTLRCSPRSGDLSVYWYQQSLDQGLQFLIQYYNGEERAKGNILERFSAQQFPDLHSELNLSSLELGDSALYFCASSVDPGRGPSFYGYTFGSGTRLTVV.

This clone was seen at least ten times. V is TRBV6-6 and J is TRBJ1-3; TRBD1 matches at 8 bases. Germline CDR1 MNHNY, CDR2 SVGAGI (reference sequence). The CDR3 runs 16 residues. Trimming at V came to 5 bases and at J to 2 bases, leaving 8 bases not matched to a gene. The chain's CDR3 is CASSPLGTGPGNTIYF. The DNA for the CDR3 is TGTGCCAGCAGTCCACTTGGGACAGGACCTGGAAACACCATATATTTT.

This clone was recorded once. The chain has TRBV12-3 or TRBV12-4 and TRBJ2-3; D is unresolved. V dropped 3 bases and J dropped 1 base, with 5 bases sitting between them. This CDR3 spans 13 amino acids. CDR3 nucleotide sequence: TGTGCCAGCAGTTTTCCGGGCACAGATACGCAGTATTTT. This gives the protein CASSFPGTDTQYF.

This clone came up a few times. This chain joins TRBV7-6 and TRBJ1-6; D ambiguous. V dropped 3 bases and J dropped 0 bases, with 9 bases sitting between them. The CDR3 sequence is 16 residues long. Germline V gene data show CDR1 as SGHVS and CDR2 as FNYEAQ. This chain's CDR3 is CASSFSSYSYNSPLHF. In DNA form, the CDR3 reads TGTGCCAGCAGCTTCTCGTCCTACTCCTATAATTCACCCCTCCACTTT.

This clone was observed a handful of times. This chain connects TRBV29-1 to TRBJ2-3; maybe TRBD2 (5 bases). The CDR3 length is 17 residues. Germline-derived CDR1 and CDR2 are SQVTM and ANQGSEA. Trimming stripped 5 bases from V and 2 bases from J, with 23 bases between. CDR3 DNA: TGCAGCGTTTTGGGCGGTGGGAGCCCATGGCTCACAGATACGCAGTATTTT. Residues: CSVLGGGSPWLTDTQYF.

In its sample, this clone was seen a few times. The V call is TRBV20-1, the J call TRBJ1-5, with 7 nucleotides matching TRBD1. Germline lookup yields CDR1 DFQATT and CDR2 SNEGSKA (reference sequence). V gave up 3 bases and J gave up 7 bases; unmatched junction bases: 6. CDR3 length: 13 amino acids. The CDR3 sequence: CSASDSRGQPQHF. In nucleotides, the CDR3 is TGCAGTGCTAGTGATAGCAGGGGGCAGCCCCAGCATTTT.

This clone has more than one count but fewer than ten. Germline is not matched at one junction end, which may reflect a read error. This chain links TRBV29-1 with TRBJ1-5; 10 bases match TRBD1. CDR1 is SQVTM, CDR2 ANQGSEA, per germline. The CDR3 loop spans 13 amino acids. The CDR3 region has the DNA TGCAGCGCCGAAGCCTCCCCGGGACAGGGGCGGGATTTT. It encodes CSAEASPGQGRDF.

In its sample, this clone was seen many times. V usage is TRBV29-1 and J usage is TRBJ2-3; the D gene is possibly TRBD2 (6 bases). Between the trimmed V and J ends, which lost 7 bases and 0 bases, there was a span of 17 bases. Germline assignment: CDR1 SQVTM and CDR2 ANQGSEA. The CDR3 is made up of 15 amino acids. CDR3 sequence reads: CSAKHGTVSTDTQYF. The CDR3 DNA reads TGCAGCGCCAAACACGGGACTGTGAGCACAGATACGCAGTATTTT.

Only a few counts were recorded for this clone. This rearrangement joins TRBV10-2 to TRBJ2-2, with D possibly matching TRBD1 (6 bases). Looked up from germline, CDR1 is WSHSY and CDR2 is SAAADI. The length of the CDR3 is 12 residues. V lost 6 bases to trimming and J lost 8 bases, with 10 bases between them. Here the CDR3 reads CASRKGVGELFF. For the CDR3, the DNA is TGCGCCAGCAGAAAGGGGGTGGGGGAGCTGTTTTTT.